This T cell receptor beta chain is drawn from a study of blood T cell repertoires in COVID-19. As for the study in general: From the United States, Italy and Spain came samples of acute and convalescent COVID-19. PBMCs, B-cell-depleted T cells, or T cells were the source of the cDNA or gDNA that made up the material.

Germline assignment: CDR1 SGHTA and CDR2 FQGNSA. V was pared by 1 base and J by 1 base, with 5 bases of the junction left unmatched. There are 17 residues in the CDR3. Per the original data handling: Amplification from reference gene primers served as the basis for estimated nucleated cell counts. Method: immunoSEQ multiplex PCR; TCRdb's copy keeps in-frame clones and lacks some. Clone size and V and J calls were adopted from that table, with D and trimming inferred from the DNA. Of about 370,000 clones in the sample, 70% to 90% were seen once. Patients of the Seattle cohort, enrolled during active infection, were followed longitudinally.

The chain carries TRBV7-2 and TRBJ2-3; 10 bases line up with TRBD2. The sequenced material came from peripheral blood. This receptor was taken from a woman aged 30 to 39 with COVID-19, enrolled during active disease. The CDR3 protein is CASSLGVGTSGTDTQYF. The CDR3 DNA is TGTGCCAGCAGCTTAGGGGTAGGGACTAGCGGCACAGATACGCAGTATTTT.